This T cell receptor (beta chain) is from a study of CD4+ T cells in melanoma. Study-level points and caveats: CD8+ T cell, macrophage and B cell function reportedly correlated with neoantigen-specific CD4+ T cells. Diverse differentiation states were reported for melanoma neoantigen-specific CD4+ T cells.

Remarks on this clone: What it binds is not known.

The germline V gene has CDR1 MNHEY and CDR2 SMNVEV (reference sequence). CDR3 length equals 15 residues. Trimming shortened V by 8 bases and J by 0 bases, and 17 bases separated the two germline ends. TCRdb's copy holds only in-frame clones and misses some; the assay was immunoSEQ multiplex PCR. The sample lists about 10,000 clones, about three quarters occurring once. Specimen: cells from a culture (not recorded whether cultured in vitro). The clonotype comes from a human donor with melanoma. The genes are TRBV27 and TRBJ2-7; D could derive from TRBD1 or TRBD2 (5 bases each). The DNA of the CDR3 is TGTGCCAGCCTCGCCCGGGACGGCCTCTCCTACGAGCAGTACTTC. Translation gives CASLARDGLSYEQYF.